The T cell receptor (beta chain) under discussion was sequenced for a study of T-cell reconstitution after alpha-beta-depleted transplantation in children. The study's findings and limits: The study traced high day-60 TCRbeta diversity in some patients to surviving recipient T cells and thymic progenitors.

A word on this clonotype: Its specificity is not known.

The TCRbeta library incorporated unique molecular identifiers. TCRdb reprocessed the PCR reads via MiXCR and lists one record per CDR3 protein. The table records around 230,000 distinct CDR3 sequences, around a sixth of them present only once. The receptor was isolated from a male patient between 2 and 10 years old who had a stem cell transplant for acute lymphoblastic leukemia, so the T cells may come from the graft donor. The sample was PBMCs, mostly from graft donor cells, taken 360 days after TCRalphabeta/CD19-depleted stem cell transplant.

CDR3 sequence (DNA): TGTGCCAGCAGCCAAGATTGGGCGCAGGGGGACGACTATGGCTACACCTTC. It specifies CASSQDWAQGDDYGYTF. The J gene is TRBJ1-2, the V gene TRBV4-2; 7 nucleotides match TRBD1. The CDR3 is 17 residues long. From germline, CDR1 is LGHNA and CDR2 YNFKEQ. The V gene end was trimmed by 0 bases and the J gene end by 3 bases; junction bases not matched to a gene: 10.